Below, one TCR beta chain is given with its context. Germline V lookup: CDR1 SQVTM, CDR2 ANQGSEA. The CDR3 totals 15 residues. The V end lost 6 bases, the J end lost 0 bases, and 17 bases lay between the germline ends. These data belong to a study of HIV-infected patients and healthy controls. TCRdb itself ran the 5' RACE reads through MiXCR, one entry per CDR3 protein. The repertoire holds about 64,000 distinct CDR3 sequences, about 19% seen once, with over 1.1% in the top ten. The receptor was derived from a human donor in good health. Sample: CD4+ T cells from blood. The chain combines TRBV29-1 with TRBJ1-1; no firm D call. CDR3 sequence reads: CSVGFASVMNTEAFF. The CDR3, as DNA: TGCAGCGTCGGCTTCGCTAGCGTCATGAACACTGAAGCTTTCTTT.